The clone carrying this T cell receptor (beta chain) was counted only a few times. Its antigen is as yet unknown. In making TCR cDNA, 5'RACE template switching added a universal primer site and UMIs to it. TCRdb re-called the 5' RACE reads with MiXCR, one entry per CDR3 protein. The repertoire holds 360,000 or so distinct CDR3 sequences, with roughly 11% as singletons. The data derive from a study of T cells after yellow fever vaccination. Study information: It was SMART-Seq v4 Ultra Low Input that prepared the fractions with low cell numbers.

Findings of the study overall: Among primary-vaccination clones, most reappeared after the booster, at just under 98% for CD4 and about 90% for CD8. The secondary T-cell response peaked on day 5, not day 15, but was weaker.

Sequencing used PBMCs, obtained on the day of the first yellow fever vaccination. This clonotype was obtained from a man aged 18 to 35 who received the YFV17D yellow fever vaccine.

CDR3 coding DNA: TGCGCCAGCAGGCTCGCTGCACTTGGGGGAAATGAGCAGTTCTTC. Residues: CASRLAALGGNEQFF. V usage is TRBV5-1 and J usage is TRBJ2-1; D could derive from TRBD1 or TRBD2 (5 bases each). V gave up 5 bases and J gave up 7 bases, with 19 bases separating them. This CDR3 spans 15 amino acids. Germline V gene lookup returns CDR1 SGHRS and CDR2 YFSETQ.